This T cell receptor (beta chain) was profiled in a study of T cells in Graves' hyperthyroidism and ophthalmopathy. In the study overall: Blood from the periphery was taken at initial diagnosis, before any treatment.

Newly diagnosed hyperthyroidism, duration under 2 months, in patients aged 18 to 65. Uncontrolled infection, other autoimmune disease, pregnancy or lactation barred patients from enrollment. The study based diagnoses on clinical symptoms, serum thyroxine and TRAb, thyroid ultrasound and orbital computed tomography. RNA transcripts yielded amplified TCR beta CDR3 regions. RT-PCR in the first round (using the HTBI primer set) targeted the TCR CDR3. TCRdb analysed the multiplex PCR reads with MiXCR anew, one entry per CDR3 protein. The data show more than 650,000 distinct CDR3 sequences, 11% to 15% seen once. This sequence originates from a woman aged 18-29 years with Graves' hyperthyroidism. Sequencing was done on a sample of blood.

CDR3 in amino acids: CASSIDMSYEQYF. In DNA form, the CDR3 reads TGTGCCAGCAGTATAGACATGTCCTACGAGCAGTACTTC. This chain links TRBV28 with TRBJ2-7, with D unresolved. The CDR3 runs to 13 residues. V was clipped by 5 bases and J by 1 base, with 9 bases between them. Per the germline V gene, CDR1 is MDHEN and CDR2 is SYDVKM.